These 32 T cell receptor beta chains came from one sample sequenced in a study of cytomegalovirus exposure and HLA in healthy donors. Assay used: immunoSEQ multiplex PCR; TCRdb lists only in-frame clones, some missing. The table shows 150,000 to 200,000 clones, with less than 90% occurring only once. The sequencing input was PBMCs. The receptors derive from a woman between 18 and 29 years old in good health and CMV-seronegative.

CDR3 DNA: TGTGCCAGCAGCCCGGCCTCAGGGGTCGTTAATGAAAAACTGTTTTTT. Protein: CASSPASGVVNEKLFF. V and J are TRBV7-9 and TRBJ1-4; weak D call: TRBD1 (6 bases). V lost 5 bases and J lost 4, with 17 bases in between. Germline CDR1 reads SEHNR; CDR2 reads FQNEAQ (reference sequence). The CDR3 runs 16 residues.

The rearrangement uses TRBV4-3 and TRBJ2-2; 9 bases are shared with TRBD1. The CDR3 length is 17 residues. The germline gives CDR1 LGHNA, CDR2 YSLEER. V lost 1 base and J lost 7; bases outside the gene matches: 10. The CDR3: CASSQVQGAKGSGELFF. The CDR3 nucleotides read TGCGCCAGCAGCCAAGTACAGGGGGCAAAGGGAAGCGGGGAGCTGTTTTTT.

V gene TRBV6-4 combines with J gene TRBJ1-1; unclear D gene. Germline V gives CDR1 MRHNA, CDR2 SNTAGT. The CDR3 is 13 residues long. Trimming pared 3 bases from V and 5 bases from J, leaving 10 bases between. CDR3 residues: CASSEGERTEAFF. Here the CDR3 DNA reads TGTGCCAGCAGTGAGGGAGAGAGAACTGAAGCTTTCTTT.

V is TRBV7-6 and J is TRBJ1-5, with no clear D. The CDR3 sequence is 13 residues long. Trimming removed 2 bases from V and 0 bases from J, with 2 bases in between. The germline V gene has CDR1 SGHVS and CDR2 FNYEAQ. The CDR3: CASSLHSNQPQHF. CDR3 sequence (DNA): TGTGCCAGCAGCTTACATAGCAATCAGCCCCAGCATTTT.

The rearrangement uses TRBV7-9 and TRBJ1-2; no definite D call. Looked up from germline, CDR1 is SEHNR and CDR2 is FQNEAQ (reference sequence). The length of the CDR3 is 14 residues. The V gene lost 3 bases and the J gene lost 5 bases, with 13 bases spanning the gap. The CDR3 DNA reads as TGTGCCAGCAGCTTGGGTCCACCGAGGTATGGCTACACCTTC. Protein sequence: CASSLGPPRYGYTF.

The rearrangement uses TRBV5-4 and TRBJ1-2, with 10 positions matching TRBD1. CDR1 and CDR2 (germline): SGHNT, YYREEE (reference sequence). Trimming took 0 bases from V and 4 from J; bases not matched to a gene: 9. This CDR3 spans 17 amino acids. CDR3 sequence: CASSLARTGGVVYGYTF. CDR3 sequence (DNA): TGTGCCAGCAGCTTGGCTCGGACAGGGGGTGTGGTCTATGGCTACACCTTC.

The J gene is TRBJ2-2, the V gene TRBV5-1, with D possibly being TRBD2 (6 bases). This CDR3 contains 16 residues. V was shortened by 0 bases and J by 2 bases, with 11 bases between the two germline ends. CDR1 is SGHRS and CDR2 is YFSETQ in the germline V gene. This CDR3 reads CASSLGGTYNTGELFF. The DNA of the CDR3 is TGCGCCAGCAGCTTGGGCGGGACTTATAACACCGGGGAGCTGTTTTTT. The variable domain in full, completed from reference TRBV5-1 and TRBJ2-2, reads KAGVTQTPRYLIKTRGQQVTLSCSPISGHRSVSWYQQTPGQGLQFLFEYFSETQRNKGNFPGRFSGRQFSNSRSEMNVSTLELGDSALYLCASSLGGTYNTGELFFGEGSRLTVL.

V gene TRBV29-1 combines with J gene TRBJ1-1; a possible D gene is TRBD1 (6 bases). The CDR3 sequence is 12 residues long. Trimming removed 7 bases at V and 1 base at J, with 10 bases between. Looked up from germline, CDR1 is SQVTM and CDR2 is ANQGSEA. DNA of the CDR3: TGCAGCGGTTCGGGACAGAACACTGAAGCTTTCTTT. This translates into CSGSGQNTEAFF.

This rearrangement joins TRBV11-2 to TRBJ1-1; maybe TRBD1 (5 bases). The ends were cut back, 2 bases at V and 6 bases at J, with 10 bases in the middle. The CDR3 consists of 13 residues. Per the germline V gene, CDR1 is SGHAT and CDR2 is FQNNGV. As DNA, the CDR3 is TGTGCCAGCAGCTTAATTAGGACATCTGAAGCTTTCTTT. It codes for CASSLIRTSEAFF.

The rearrangement links TRBV7-8 to TRBJ1-6; D ambiguous. This CDR3 spans 13 amino acids. CDR1 and CDR2 (germline): SGHVS, FQNEAQ. Between the trimmed V and J ends, which lost 3 bases and 10 bases, there was a span of 10 bases. Here the CDR3 DNA reads TGTGCCAGCAGCTTTCGGGGAGACTCACCCCTCCACTTT. This codes for CASSFRGDSPLHF. Together with reference TRBV7-8 and TRBJ1-6, the CDR3 gives the full variable domain: GAGVSQSPRYKVAKRGQDVALRCDPISGHVSLFWYQQALGQGPEFLTYFQNEAQLDKSGLPSDRFFAERPEGSVSTLKIQRTQQEDSAVYLCASSFRGDSPLHFGNGTRLTVT.

This chain links TRBV29-1 with TRBJ2-3, with 8 nucleotides matching TRBD2. V lost 2 bases and J lost 8; bases outside the gene matches: 6. This CDR3 is built from 13 residues. CDR1 is SQVTM and CDR2 is ANQGSEA in the germline V gene. CDR3 region: CSVETGGPRTQYF. As DNA, the CDR3 is TGCAGCGTTGAAACGGGGGGGCCTCGTACGCAGTATTTT.

This sequence joins TRBV4-3 and TRBJ1-3; D is unresolved. Germline V gene data show CDR1 as LGHNA and CDR2 as YSLEER. The CDR3 contains 16 residues. The V gene lost 0 bases and the J gene lost 1 base, with 10 bases spanning the gap. The CDR3 region is CASSQDRSGSGNTIYF. CDR3 sequence (DNA): TGCGCCAGCAGCCAAGATAGATCGGGGTCTGGAAACACCATATATTTT.

The V and J genes are TRBV10-3 and TRBJ2-2; D is possibly TRBD1 (6 bases). The CDR3 consists of 16 residues. Germline V lookup: CDR1 ENHRY, CDR2 SYGVKD. V was trimmed by 2 bases and J by 2 bases, leaving 12 bases between them. The CDR3 reads CAISEPDRFNTGELFF. In DNA form, the CDR3 reads TGTGCCATCAGTGAGCCGGACAGATTTAACACCGGGGAGCTGTTTTTT.

The CDR3 here is CASSPTNTGQVEAFF. CDR3 nucleotides: TGCGCCAGCAGCCCTACCAACACAGGGCAAGTTGAAGCTTTCTTT. The chain has TRBV5-1 and TRBJ1-1; maybe TRBD1 (6 bases). CDR1 SGHRS and CDR2 YFSETQ come from the germline V gene. The V and J ends lost 4 bases and 7 bases respectively, with 20 bases between them. The CDR3 consists of 15 residues.

The chain combines TRBV7-3 with TRBJ2-7; D may be TRBD2 (6 bases). This CDR3 spans 15 amino acids. V lost 5 bases and J lost 0, with 14 bases in between. The germline CDR1 and CDR2 sequences are SGHTA and FQGTGA. DNA of the CDR3: TGTGCCAGCAGCCCTACTCGGGACTCCTCCTACGAGCAGTACTTC. This gives the protein CASSPTRDSSYEQYF.

The chain employs TRBV27 and TRBJ2-7, with D possibly matching TRBD1 (5 bases). The CDR3 has 14 amino acids. Germline assignment: CDR1 MNHEY and CDR2 SMNVEV (reference sequence). V lost 5 bases and J 4 bases, leaving 15 bases between the germline ends. The DNA of the CDR3 is TGTGCCAGCAGTGCCCAGGGAACCCCTTACGAGCAGTACTTC. It is translated as CASSAQGTPYEQYF.

The chain employs TRBV11-2 and TRBJ1-2; tentative D call: TRBD1 (5 bases). V lost 11 bases, J lost 4 bases, and 20 bases lay in between. This CDR3 has 14 residues. CDR1 and CDR2 from the germline V gene are SGHAT and FQNNGV. CDR3 loop: CASQRQSPLYGYTF. In nucleotides, the CDR3 is TGTGCCTCACAGAGACAGTCTCCCCTCTATGGCTACACCTTC. The whole variable domain, remainder taken from reference TRBV11-2 and TRBJ1-2, is EAGVAQSPRYKIIEKRQSVAFWCNPISGHATLYWYQQILGQGPKLLIQFQNNGVVDDSQLPKDRFSAERLKGVDSTLKIQPAKLEDSAVYLCASQRQSPLYGYTFGSGTRLTVV.

The chain uses TRBV9 and TRBJ2-1, with 11 bases lining up with TRBD2. Germline CDR1 and CDR2: SGDLS and YYNGEE. The CDR3 contains 15 residues. J gave up 5 bases and V 4 bases, and 5 bases lay outside the gene matches. The chain's CDR3 is CASSSTSGTNNEQFF. CDR3 sequence (DNA): TGTGCCAGCAGCTCGACTAGCGGGACTAACAATGAGCAGTTCTTC. The entire variable domain, with the rest obtained from reference TRBV9 and TRBJ2-1, is as follows: DSGVTQTPKHLITATGQRVTLRCSPRSGDLSVYWYQQSLDQGLQFLIQYYNGEERAKGNILERFSAQQFPDLHSELNLSSLELGDSALYFCASSSTSGTNNEQFFGPGTRLTVL.

The V and J genes are TRBV12-5 and TRBJ1-1; 7 nucleotides agree with TRBD1. The V segment lost 6 bases and the J segment 1 base; nucleotides outside the gene matches: 14. Germline V gives CDR1 LGHNT, CDR2 FRNRAP. The CDR3 length is 17 residues. CDR3: CASGQVPWRGRNTEAFF. In nucleotides, the CDR3 is TGTGCTAGTGGCCAGGTCCCCTGGAGGGGGCGGAACACTGAAGCTTTCTTT. The full variable domain, with the rest looked up from reference TRBV12-5 and TRBJ1-1, is DARVTQTPRHKVTEMGQEVTMRCQPILGHNTVFWYRQTMMQGLELLAYFRNRAPLDDSGMPKDRFSAEMPDATLATLKIQPSEPRDSAVYFCASGQVPWRGRNTEAFFGQGTRLTVV.

V gene TRBV6-1 combines with J gene TRBJ1-2; D is unclear. The CDR3 totals 15 residues. With 5 bases removed from V and 0 bases from J, the gap between germline ends came to 13 bases. Germline assignment: CDR1 MNHNS and CDR2 SASEGT. The CDR3 protein is CASSTRQQANYGYTF. The CDR3 region has the DNA TGTGCCAGCAGTACCCGGCAGCAGGCTAACTATGGCTACACCTTC.

The rearrangement links TRBV7-3 to TRBJ2-3; D gene ambiguous. The CDR3 contains 13 residues. Germline CDR1 and CDR2: SGHTA and FQGTGA. V gave up 1 base and J gave up 4 bases, with 6 bases separating them. CDR3 coding DNA: TGTGCCAGCAGCTTAATAGCATCAGATACGCAGTATTTT. This translates into CASSLIASDTQYF.

This sequence joins TRBV9 and TRBJ1-5; TRBD1 aligns across 8 bases. Per germline, CDR1 SGDLS and CDR2 YYNGEE. The CDR3 is 17 residues long. The trim removed 5 bases at V and 4 bases at J, leaving 14 bases unmatched. CDR3 sequence reads: CASRGQVPGERNQPQHF. The CDR3 DNA reads as TGTGCCAGCAGGGGACAGGTCCCTGGTGAGAGAAATCAGCCCCAGCATTTT.

CDR3 loop: CASSYGTANTGELFF. In nucleotides, the CDR3 is TGTGCCAGCAGTTACGGGACAGCGAACACCGGGGAGCTGTTTTTT. This chain links TRBV6-5 with TRBJ2-2; 7 bases are shared with TRBD1. From germline, CDR1 is MNHEY and CDR2 SVGAGI. This CDR3 is 15 amino acids long. With V trimmed by 2 bases and J by 0 bases, 0 bases remained unmatched.

This clone was picked up one time. V is TRBV7-2 and J is TRBJ2-1, with a possible D match to TRBD2 (5 bases). CDR3 length: 14 residues. Trimming took 5 bases from V and 6 from J, leaving 14 bases between them. The V gene's germline CDR1 is SGHTA and CDR2 FQGNSA. The CDR3 loop is CASSQAETSNEQFF. The CDR3 DNA reads TGTGCCAGCAGCCAAGCGGAAACAAGCAATGAGCAGTTCTTC.

The chain couples TRBV6-6 to TRBJ2-2, with 8 bases identical to TRBD1. The CDR3 sequence is 16 residues long. Germline values: CDR1 MNHNY, CDR2 SVGAGI (reference sequence). Unmatched junction bases numbered 8, after V lost 3 bases and J lost 5 bases. Here the CDR3 reads CASSYQTGEWTGELFF. The CDR3, as DNA: TGTGCCAGCAGTTATCAGACAGGGGAATGGACCGGGGAGCTGTTTTTT.

The V gene is TRBV9, the J gene TRBJ2-2, with D possibly matching TRBD1 (5 bases). This CDR3 comprises 16 residues. Germline V lookup: CDR1 SGDLS, CDR2 YYNGEE. Trimming removed 0 bases from V and 7 bases from J, with 16 bases in between. CDR3 loop: CASSVEGAGSGGELFF. The CDR3 region has the DNA TGTGCCAGCAGCGTAGAAGGGGCCGGCAGTGGCGGGGAGCTGTTTTTT.

This clone was recorded once. J is TRBJ1-1 and V is TRBV6-1; TRBD1 might be the D (5 bases). The CDR3 has 12 residues. V shed 11 bases and J shed 8 bases, with 18 bases lying between them. In germline, CDR1 is MNHNS, CDR2 SASEGT. The CDR3 coding sequence is TGTGCCGAGGGTGGGGGGGTTGGAGAAGCTTTCTTT. As protein: CAEGGGVGEAFF.

This clone has a single count. CDR3 nucleotides: TGTGCCAGTAGGGACAGGGCTCCTGAAGCTTTCTTT. As protein: CASRDRAPEAFF. The chain has TRBV19 and TRBJ1-1, with 8 bases identical to TRBD1. Trimming cost V 6 bases and J 6 bases; bases outside gene matches: 3. The CDR3 covers 12 residues. Germline CDR1 and CDR2: LNHDA and SQIVND (reference sequence).

CDR3 in amino acids: CASSGGTSTDTQYF. The CDR3 region has the DNA TGTGCCAGCAGCGGGGGGACTAGCACAGATACGCAGTATTTT. V gene TRBV5-6 combines with J gene TRBJ2-3; perhaps TRBD2 as D (6 bases). The CDR3 sequence is 14 residues long. CDR1 and CDR2 from the germline V gene are SGHDT and YYEEEE. V was pared by 4 bases and J by 0 bases, with 9 bases between.

The J gene is TRBJ1-2, the V gene TRBV29-1; D is ambiguous. CDR3 length: 14 amino acids. The germline V gene encodes CDR1 SQVTM and CDR2 ANQGSEA. V lost 3 bases and J 1 base, leaving 12 bases between the germline ends. CDR3 loop: CSVEHPQVNYGYTF. CDR3 DNA: TGCAGCGTTGAGCACCCCCAGGTTAACTATGGCTACACCTTC.

The gene calls are TRBV4-3 and TRBJ2-7; D gene uncertain. Germline lookup yields CDR1 LGHNA and CDR2 YSLEER. The CDR3 has 13 amino acids. Trimming removed 1 base at V and 1 base at J, with 5 bases between. The CDR3 coding sequence is TGCGCCAGCAGCCAAGGCACTTCCTACGAGCAGTACTTC. This translates into CASSQGTSYEQYF.

The V and J genes are TRBV19 and TRBJ1-2; D is undetermined. Trimming took off 5 bases at V and 4 bases at J, with 14 bases between the two ends. Germline CDR1 is LNHDA and CDR2 is SQIVND (reference sequence). This CDR3 is built from 14 residues. CDR3 region: CASSFSGEGYGYTF. For the CDR3, the DNA is TGTGCCAGTAGTTTCTCCGGCGAGGGCTATGGCTACACCTTC. Variable domain in full (rest from reference TRBV19 and TRBJ1-2): DGGITQSPKYLFRKEGQNVTLSCEQNLNHDAMYWYRQDPGQGLRLIYYSQIVNDFQKGDIAEGYSVSREKKESFPLTVTSAQKNPTAFYLCASSFSGEGYGYTFGSGTRLTVV.